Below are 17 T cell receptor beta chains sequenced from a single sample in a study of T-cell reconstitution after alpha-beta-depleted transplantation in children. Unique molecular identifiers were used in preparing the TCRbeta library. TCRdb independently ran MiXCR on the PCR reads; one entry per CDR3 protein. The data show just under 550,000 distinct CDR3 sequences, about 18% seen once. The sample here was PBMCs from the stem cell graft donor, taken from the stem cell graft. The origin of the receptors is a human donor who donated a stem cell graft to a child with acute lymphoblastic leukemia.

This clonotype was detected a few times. The CDR3 DNA follows: TGCAGTGCTACAGGGTTGAGTCAGCCCCAGCATTTT. This sequence encodes CSATGLSQPQHF. The gene calls are TRBV20-1 and TRBJ1-5; perhaps TRBD1 as D (5 bases). Germline values: CDR1 DFQATT, CDR2 SNEGSKA (reference sequence). This CDR3 spans 12 amino acids. Trimming pared 4 bases from V and 6 bases from J, leaving 10 bases between.

CDR3 in DNA: TGCGCCAGCAGCTTGGTGGTTGCTAGCGGACTAGCCAAAAACATTCAGTACTTC. Translated: CASSLVVASGLAKNIQYF. V and J are TRBV5-1 and TRBJ2-4; TRBD2 matches at 7 bases. This CDR3 has 18 residues. Trimming cost V 0 bases and J 0 bases; bases outside gene matches: 9. Per germline, CDR1 SGHRS and CDR2 YFSETQ.

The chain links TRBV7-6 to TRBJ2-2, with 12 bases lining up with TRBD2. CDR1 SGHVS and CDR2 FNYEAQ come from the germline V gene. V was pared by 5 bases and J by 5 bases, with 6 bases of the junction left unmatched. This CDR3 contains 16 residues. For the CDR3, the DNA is TGTGCCAGCAGCCGTAGTGGACTAGCGGGAACCGGGGAGCTGTTTTTT. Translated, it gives CASSRSGLAGTGELFF.

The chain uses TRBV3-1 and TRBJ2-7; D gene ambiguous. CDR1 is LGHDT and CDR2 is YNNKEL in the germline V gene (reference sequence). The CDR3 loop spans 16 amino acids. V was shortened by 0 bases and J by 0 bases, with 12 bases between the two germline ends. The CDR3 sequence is CASSQDRLGSSYEQYF. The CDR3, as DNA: TGTGCCAGCAGCCAAGATAGGCTGGGAAGCTCCTACGAGCAGTACTTC.

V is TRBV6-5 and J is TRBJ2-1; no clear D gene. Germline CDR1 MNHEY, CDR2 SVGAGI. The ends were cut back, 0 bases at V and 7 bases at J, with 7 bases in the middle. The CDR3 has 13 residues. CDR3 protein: CASSYSMGNEQFF. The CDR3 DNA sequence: TGTGCCAGCAGTTACTCGATGGGAAATGAGCAGTTCTTC.

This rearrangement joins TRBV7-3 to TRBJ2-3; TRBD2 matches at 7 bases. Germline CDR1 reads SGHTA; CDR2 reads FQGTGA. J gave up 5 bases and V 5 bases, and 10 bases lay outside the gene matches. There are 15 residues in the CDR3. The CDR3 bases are TGTGCCAGCAGCCCCTTTGGCGGGAGCGGAGATACGCAGTATTTT. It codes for CASSPFGGSGDTQYF.

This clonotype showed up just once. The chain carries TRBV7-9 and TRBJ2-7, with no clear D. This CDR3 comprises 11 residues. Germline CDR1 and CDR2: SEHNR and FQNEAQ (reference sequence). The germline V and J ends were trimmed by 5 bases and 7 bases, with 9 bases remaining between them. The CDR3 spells CASSTYEEQYF. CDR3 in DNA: TGTGCCAGCAGCACGTACGAAGAGCAGTACTTC.

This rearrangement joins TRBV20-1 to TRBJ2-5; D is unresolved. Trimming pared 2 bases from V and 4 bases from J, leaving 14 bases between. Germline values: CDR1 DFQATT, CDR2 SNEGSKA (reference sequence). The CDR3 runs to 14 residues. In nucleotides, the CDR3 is TGCAGTGCTAGATCGGGCAGTTCTGCAGAGACCCAGTACTTC. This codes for CSARSGSSAETQYF.

This chain's CDR3 is CASSLYMPDPGQGSPYEQYF. CDR3 DNA sequence: TGTGCCAGCAGCTTATATATGCCCGATCCGGGACAAGGATCTCCCTACGAGCAGTACTTC. The rearrangement uses TRBV7-6 and TRBJ2-7, with a possible D match to TRBD1 (6 bases). The CDR3 contains 20 residues. The V end lost 2 bases, the J end lost 2 bases, and 28 bases lay between the germline ends. Germline V lookup: CDR1 SGHVS, CDR2 FNYEAQ.

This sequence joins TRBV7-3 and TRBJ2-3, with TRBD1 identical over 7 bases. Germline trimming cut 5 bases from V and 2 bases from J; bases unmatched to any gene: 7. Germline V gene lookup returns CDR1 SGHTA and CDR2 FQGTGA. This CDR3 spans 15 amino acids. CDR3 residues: CASSRGTVPTDTQYF. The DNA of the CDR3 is TGTGCCAGCAGCAGAGGGACAGTACCCACAGATACGCAGTATTTT.

The CDR3, as DNA: TGTGCCAGCAGCCCGGGGACTAGCACCTACAATGAGCAGTTCTTC. Its translation: CASSPGTSTYNEQFF. The chain carries TRBV11-2 and TRBJ2-1; 9 bases line up with TRBD2. V was pared by 5 bases and J by 2 bases, with 4 bases of the junction left unmatched. The CDR3 covers 15 residues. Germline CDR1 reads SGHAT; CDR2 reads FQNNGV. The complete variable domain, with remaining parts taken from reference TRBV11-2 and TRBJ2-1, reads EAGVAQSPRYKIIEKRQSVAFWCNPISGHATLYWYQQILGQGPKLLIQFQNNGVVDDSQLPKDRFSAERLKGVDSTLKIQPAKLEDSAVYLCASSPGTSTYNEQFFGPGTRLTVL.

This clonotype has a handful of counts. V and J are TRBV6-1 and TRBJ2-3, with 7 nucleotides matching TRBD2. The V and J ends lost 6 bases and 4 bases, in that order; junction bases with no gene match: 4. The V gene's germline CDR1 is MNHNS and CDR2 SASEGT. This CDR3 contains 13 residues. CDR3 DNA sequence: TGTGCCAGCAGGGGGACTATTTCAGATACGCAGTATTTT. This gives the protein CASRGTISDTQYF.

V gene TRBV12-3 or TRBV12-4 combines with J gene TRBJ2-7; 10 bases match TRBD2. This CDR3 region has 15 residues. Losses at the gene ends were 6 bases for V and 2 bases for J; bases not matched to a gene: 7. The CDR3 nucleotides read TGTGCCAGCAGGCTGTCTAGCGGGAGAACCTACGAGCAGTACTTC. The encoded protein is CASRLSSGRTYEQYF.

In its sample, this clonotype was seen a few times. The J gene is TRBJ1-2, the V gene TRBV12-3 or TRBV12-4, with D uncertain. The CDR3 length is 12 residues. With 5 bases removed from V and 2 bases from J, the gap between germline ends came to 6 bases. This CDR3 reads CASSQRNYGYTF. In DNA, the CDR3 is TGTGCCAGCAGTCAGCGGAACTATGGCTACACCTTC.

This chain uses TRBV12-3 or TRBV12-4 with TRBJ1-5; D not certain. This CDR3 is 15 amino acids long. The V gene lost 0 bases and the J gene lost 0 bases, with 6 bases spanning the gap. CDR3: CASSLAETSNQPQHF. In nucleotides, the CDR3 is TGTGCCAGCAGTTTAGCGGAGACTAGCAATCAGCCCCAGCATTTT.

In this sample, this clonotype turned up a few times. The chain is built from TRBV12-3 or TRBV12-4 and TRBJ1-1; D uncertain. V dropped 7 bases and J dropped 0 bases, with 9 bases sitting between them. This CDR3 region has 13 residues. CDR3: CASTLGLNTEAFF. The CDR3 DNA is TGTGCCAGCACTTTGGGCCTGAACACTGAAGCTTTCTTT.

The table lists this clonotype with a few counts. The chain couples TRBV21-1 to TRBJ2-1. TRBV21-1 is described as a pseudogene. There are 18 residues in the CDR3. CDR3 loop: CASSKECSVPRERNEQFF. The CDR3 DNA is TGTGCCAGCAGCAAAGAGTGCTCGGTACCGAGAGAGAGGAATGAGCAGTTCTTC.